This entry features one TCR beta chain sequence. Its specificity is unknown. Alongside a J-beta primer mix, a sample-barcoded 5' primer served in a second PCR lasting 7 to 11 cycles. TCRdb re-called the 5' RACE reads with MiXCR, one entry per CDR3 protein. The sample lists approximately 1.5 million distinct CDR3 sequences, under 55% occurring once. The sample is drawn from a study of blood T cells in healthy people across ages. V lost 4 bases and J 3 bases, leaving 11 bases between the germline ends. The CDR3 totals 14 residues. The germline V gene encodes CDR1 MGHRA and CDR2 YSYEKL. General study findings and limits: Per-million-T-cell TCR beta diversity fell roughly linearly with age.

The sequence derives from a woman between 18 and 29 years old in good health. This chain joins TRBV4-1 and TRBJ2-3, with D hard to call. Sequenced: blood. The CDR3 loop is CASSPQEATDTQYF. CDR3 coding DNA: TGCGCCAGCAGCCCACAAGAAGCGACAGATACGCAGTATTTT.